This passage covers 20 T cell receptor beta chains from one sample sequenced in a study of shared clonotypes between healthy human individuals. Produced via immunoSEQ multiplex PCR; TCRdb's table is partial and in-frame only. The repertoire consists of around 1,900,000 clones, with around 93% occurring once and the leading ten covering around 1.7%. Naive CD8 cells lacked CD45RO and underwent positive selection for CCR7, leaving out terminally differentiated effector memory CD45RA+ cells. The sample taken for sequencing was naive CD8+ T cells from PBMCs. Source of these receptors: a man in his late teens or twenties in good health. Some clones in this sample may be carry-over from other donors' samples.

This clone was seen only a few times. V gene TRBV7-6 combines with J gene TRBJ1-1; D is ambiguous. The V end was cut by 1 base, the J end by 0 bases, with 6 bases between. Germline-derived CDR1 and CDR2 are SGHVS and FNYEAQ. The CDR3 is 14 amino acids. The CDR3 region has the DNA TGTGCCAGCAGCTTAGGGGTGGTGAACACTGAAGCTTTCTTT. Residues: CASSLGVVNTEAFF.

The chain recombines TRBV19 with TRBJ2-7, with a possible D match to TRBD2 (5 bases). V was cut by 5 bases and J by 5 bases, with 13 bases left in between. CDR3 length equals 13 residues. CDR1 is LNHDA, CDR2 SQIVND, per germline (reference sequence). DNA for the CDR3: TGTGCCAGTAGTTCGATCACGGGGAACGAGCAGTACTTC. Amino acid sequence: CASSSITGNEQYF.

About this clone itself: The junction does not match germline at one end; this may be a read error. The chain couples TRBV5-1 to TRBJ2-4; 7 bases fit TRBD2. Germline V CDR1 and CDR2: SGHRS, YFSETQ. This CDR3 comprises 13 residues. As DNA, the CDR3 is TGCGCCAGCGGCTTGCAGGGAGGGCCAATTCAGTACTTC. Translating gives CASGLQGGPIQYF.

CDR3 amino acids: CASSYLQISSYEQYF. The DNA of the CDR3 is TGTGCCAGCAGTTACTTACAGATCAGCTCCTACGAGCAGTACTTC. This chain links TRBV6-6 with TRBJ2-7; no definite D call. Germline loops: CDR1 MNHNY, CDR2 SVGAGI (reference sequence). Trimming took off 1 base at V and 0 bases at J, with 10 bases between the two ends. CDR3 length equals 15 residues.

As concerns this clone: At the DNA level, this CDR3 is encoded by other sequences in the same sample as well. The chain carries TRBV29-1 and TRBJ2-1; D is unclear. Germline V gene lookup returns CDR1 SQVTM and CDR2 ANQGSEA. The CDR3 has 12 residues. With 6 bases removed from V and 4 bases from J, the gap between germline ends came to 10 bases. The DNA of the CDR3 is TGCAGCGTCGCTCTTGGGTACAATGAGCAGTTCTTC. As protein: CSVALGYNEQFF.

The chain combines TRBV9 with TRBJ2-2, with no clear D. V was trimmed by 3 bases and J by 5 bases, leaving 5 bases between them. The CDR3 spans 12 residues. Germline V gene sequence: CDR1 SGDLS, CDR2 YYNGEE. CDR3 sequence reads: CASSDGTGELFF. CDR3 coding DNA: TGTGCCAGCAGCGACGGGACCGGGGAGCTGTTTTTT.

This chain links TRBV19 with TRBJ2-7; possibly TRBD1 for D (5 bases). The CDR3 is 15 residues long. V was clipped by 3 bases and J by 0 bases, with 12 bases between them. Per the germline V gene, CDR1 is LNHDA and CDR2 is SQIVND (reference sequence). CDR3 DNA sequence: TGTGCCAGTAGTATGGTCAGGGAACGCTCCTACGAGCAGTACTTC. Its translation: CASSMVRERSYEQYF. The full variable domain, completed using reference TRBV19 and TRBJ2-7, is DGGITQSPKYLFRKEGQNVTLSCEQNLNHDAMYWYRQDPGQGLRLIYYSQIVNDFQKGDIAEGYSVSREKKESFPLTVTSAQKNPTAFYLCASSMVRERSYEQYFGPGTRLTVT.

V gene TRBV28 combines with J gene TRBJ1-3; D possibly corresponds to TRBD1 (5 bases). Germline-derived CDR1 and CDR2 are MDHEN and SYDVKM. V was shortened by 8 bases and J by 0 bases, with 11 bases between the two germline ends. This CDR3 region has 14 residues. The CDR3 nucleotides are TGTGCCAGCGCCTGGGGGAGCTCTGGAAACACCATATATTTT. Residues: CASAWGSSGNTIYF.

As for this clone: The same CDR3 arises from other DNA sequences in this sample as well. The J gene is TRBJ2-5, the V gene TRBV7-9; D unresolved. Trimming cost V 5 bases and J 1 base, with 8 bases left between them. The CDR3 runs 13 residues. Germline CDR1 reads SEHNR; CDR2 reads FQNEAQ (reference sequence). The CDR3 DNA follows: TGTGCCAGCAGCCCGGGTACCCAAGAGACCCAGTACTTC. Translated: CASSPGTQETQYF.

The V and J genes are TRBV11-2 and TRBJ1-3; D remains unclear. Germline V lookup: CDR1 SGHAT, CDR2 FQNNGV. The CDR3 has 15 residues. The V end lost 1 base, the J end lost 8 bases, and 15 bases lay between the germline ends. The CDR3 is CASSLAAGGFHTIYF. Here the CDR3 DNA reads TGTGCCAGCAGCTTAGCCGCCGGTGGTTTTCACACCATATATTTT.

The rearrangement uses TRBV19 and TRBJ1-5; D unclear. The length of the CDR3 is 15 residues. Trimming took off 6 bases at V and 0 bases at J, with 12 bases between the two ends. From germline, CDR1 is LNHDA and CDR2 SQIVND (reference sequence). CDR3 amino acids: CASSLYRNSNQPQHF. CDR3 DNA sequence: TGTGCCAGTAGCCTCTACCGGAATAGCAATCAGCCCCAGCATTTT.

The chain uses TRBV27 and TRBJ1-5; 7 positions agree with TRBD1. Germline loops: CDR1 MNHEY, CDR2 SMNVEV (reference sequence). The junction had 10 bases not matched to a gene; V was cut back by 4 bases and J by 1 base. The CDR3 has 17 amino acids. The CDR3 spells CASSSRWAGGSNQPQHF. The DNA of the CDR3 is TGTGCCAGCAGTTCCCGTTGGGCAGGGGGGAGCAATCAGCCCCAGCATTTT.

The CDR3 is CASSQRDVGQFF. The CDR3 bases are TGTGCCAGCAGCCAGCGCGACGTCGGGCAGTTCTTC. The chain carries TRBV5-5 and TRBJ2-1; D remains unclear. This CDR3 is 12 amino acids long. Trimming cost V 4 bases and J 12 bases, with 14 bases left between them. CDR1 and CDR2 from the germline V gene are SGHKS and YYEKEE (reference sequence).

The genes are TRBV27 and TRBJ2-1; D gene unclear. Germline V gives CDR1 MNHEY, CDR2 SMNVEV (reference sequence). The CDR3 has 15 amino acids. The V and J ends lost 8 bases and 5 bases respectively, with 19 bases between them. The CDR3 here is CASHTKFRKHNEQFF. In nucleotides, the CDR3 is TGTGCCAGCCATACCAAGTTCCGAAAACACAATGAGCAGTTCTTC.

This clone was seen just once. The genes are TRBV27 and TRBJ2-3, with unresolved D. This CDR3 is built from 13 residues. The V end was cut by 4 bases, the J end by 6 bases, with 11 bases between. Looked up from germline, CDR1 is MNHEY and CDR2 is SMNVEV (reference sequence). The CDR3 sequence: CASSSPRWDTQYF. The CDR3 nucleotides are TGTGCCAGCAGTTCCCCCCGGTGGGATACGCAGTATTTT.

The rearrangement uses TRBV6-5 and TRBJ2-5; D gene ambiguous. This CDR3 has 13 residues. Trimming took 0 bases from V and 5 from J, leaving 7 bases between them. Germline lookup yields CDR1 MNHEY and CDR2 SVGAGI. CDR3 DNA: TGTGCCAGCAGTTACTCGTGGTCGGAGACCCAGTACTTC. Translation gives CASSYSWSETQYF.

The chain employs TRBV7-9 and TRBJ2-7; 7 bases map to TRBD1. The CDR3 consists of 14 residues. Trimming removed 7 bases from V and 4 bases from J; junction bases left unmatched: 10. CDR1 is SEHNR, CDR2 FQNEAQ, per germline (reference sequence). CDR3 region: CASTQGTEHYEQYF. Written as DNA, the CDR3 is TGTGCCAGCACCCAAGGGACAGAGCATTACGAGCAGTACTTC.

This chain links TRBV4-1 with TRBJ1-4; D unresolved. The V end lost 0 bases, the J end lost 10 bases, and 18 bases lay between the germline ends. From germline, CDR1 is MGHRA and CDR2 YSYEKL. The length of the CDR3 is 16 residues. Written as DNA, the CDR3 is TGCGCCAGCAGCCAAGAACGGGGAGCTAACGTAGGAAAACTGTTTTTT. Translating it yields CASSQERGANVGKLFF.

The gene calls are TRBV27 and TRBJ2-3; TRBD2 matches at 12 bases. The trim removed 8 bases at V and 1 base at J, leaving 16 bases unmatched. In germline, CDR1 is MNHEY, CDR2 SMNVEV (reference sequence). The CDR3 runs to 19 residues. The CDR3: CASALTRLAGGVGTDTQYF. The CDR3 bases are TGTGCCAGCGCACTTACCAGGCTAGCGGGGGGGGTCGGCACAGATACGCAGTATTTT.

The chain joins TRBV5-6 to TRBJ2-7, with D perhaps being TRBD1 or TRBD2 (5 bases each). V was trimmed by 5 bases and J by 5 bases, leaving 14 bases between them. Per germline, CDR1 SGHDT and CDR2 YYEEEE. The CDR3 has 13 amino acids. This CDR3 reads CASRRGPHHEQYF. In nucleotides, the CDR3 is TGTGCCAGCAGACGGGGACCGCACCACGAGCAGTACTTC. The whole variable domain, filled in from reference TRBV5-6 and TRBJ2-7, reads DAGVTQSPTHLIKTRGQQVTLRCSPKSGHDTVSWYQQALGQGPQFIFQYYEEEERQRGNFPDRFSGHQFPNYSSELNVNALLLGDSALYLCASRRGPHHEQYFGPGTRLTVT.